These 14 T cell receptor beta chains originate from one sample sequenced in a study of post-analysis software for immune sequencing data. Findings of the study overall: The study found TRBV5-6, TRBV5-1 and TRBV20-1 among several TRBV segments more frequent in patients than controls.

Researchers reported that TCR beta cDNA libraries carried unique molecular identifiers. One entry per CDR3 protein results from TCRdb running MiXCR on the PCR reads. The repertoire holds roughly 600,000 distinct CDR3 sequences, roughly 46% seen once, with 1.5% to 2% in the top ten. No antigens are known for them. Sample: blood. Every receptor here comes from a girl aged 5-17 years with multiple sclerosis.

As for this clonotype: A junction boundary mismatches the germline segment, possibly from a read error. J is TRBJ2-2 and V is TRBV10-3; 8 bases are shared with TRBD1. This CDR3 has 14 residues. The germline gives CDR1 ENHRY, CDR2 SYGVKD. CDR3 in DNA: TGTGCCACCAGCGGACAGGGCGTTGACGGGGAGCGGTTTTTT. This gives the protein CATSGQGVDGERFF.

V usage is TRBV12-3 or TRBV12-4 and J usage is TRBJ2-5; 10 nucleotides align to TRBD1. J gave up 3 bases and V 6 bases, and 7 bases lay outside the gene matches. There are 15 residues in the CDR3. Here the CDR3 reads CASRPGQGGKETQYF. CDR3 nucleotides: TGTGCCAGCAGACCTGGACAGGGGGGTAAAGAGACCCAGTACTTC.

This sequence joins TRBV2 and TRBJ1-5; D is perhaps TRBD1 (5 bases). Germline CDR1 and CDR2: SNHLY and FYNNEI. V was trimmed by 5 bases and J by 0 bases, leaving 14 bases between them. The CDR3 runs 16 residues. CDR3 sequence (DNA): TGTGCCAGCAGTTCCTCGTGGACATATAGCAATCAGCCCCAGCATTTT. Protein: CASSSSWTYSNQPQHF.

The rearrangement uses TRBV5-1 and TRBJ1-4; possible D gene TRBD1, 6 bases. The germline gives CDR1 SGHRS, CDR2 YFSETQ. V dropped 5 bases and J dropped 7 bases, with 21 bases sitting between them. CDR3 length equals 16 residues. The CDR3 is CASRYDTAIRGEKLFF. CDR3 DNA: TGCGCCAGCAGATATGATACCGCGATCAGGGGTGAAAAACTGTTTTTT.

The CDR3 here is CATRTGRQPQHF. The CDR3 DNA reads TGTGCCACAAGGACAGGCCGGCAGCCCCAGCATTTT. The rearrangement links TRBV15 to TRBJ1-5; TRBD1 agrees at 7 bases. The J segment lost 7 bases and the V segment lost 9 bases, leaving 6 bases of the junction unmatched. CDR1 is LNHNV and CDR2 is YYDKDF in the germline V gene (reference sequence). The CDR3 consists of 12 residues. The whole variable domain, filled in from reference TRBV15 and TRBJ1-5, reads DAMVIQNPRYQVTQFGKPVTLSCSQTLNHNVMYWYQQKSSQAPKLLFHYYDKDFNNEADTPDNFQSRRPNTSFCFLDIRSPGLGDTAMYLCATRTGRQPQHFGDGTRLSIL.

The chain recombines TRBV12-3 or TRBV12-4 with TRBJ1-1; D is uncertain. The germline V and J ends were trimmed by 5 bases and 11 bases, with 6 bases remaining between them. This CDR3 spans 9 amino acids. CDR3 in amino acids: CASSVEAFF. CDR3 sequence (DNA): TGTGCCAGCAGTGTCGAGGCTTTCTTT.

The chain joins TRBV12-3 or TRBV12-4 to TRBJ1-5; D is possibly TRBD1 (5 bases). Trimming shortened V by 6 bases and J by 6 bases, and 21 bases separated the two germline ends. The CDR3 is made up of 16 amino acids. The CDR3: CASSRPGQGGRQPQHF. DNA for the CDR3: TGTGCCAGCAGCCGCCCGGGGCAGGGAGGACGTCAGCCCCAGCATTTT.

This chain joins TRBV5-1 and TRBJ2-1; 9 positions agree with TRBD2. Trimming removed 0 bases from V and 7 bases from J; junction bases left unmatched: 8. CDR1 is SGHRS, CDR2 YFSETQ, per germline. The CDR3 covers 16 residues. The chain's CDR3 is CASSLGWLAGSNEQFF. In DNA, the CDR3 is TGCGCCAGCAGCTTGGGGTGGCTAGCGGGGAGTAATGAGCAGTTCTTC.

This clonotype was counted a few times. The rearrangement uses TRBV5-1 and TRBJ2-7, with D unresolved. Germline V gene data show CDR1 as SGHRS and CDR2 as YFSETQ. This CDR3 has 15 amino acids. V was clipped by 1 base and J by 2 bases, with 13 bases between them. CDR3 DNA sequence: TGCGCCAGCAGCTTGCGCCCATCAGACCCCTACGAGCAGTACTTC. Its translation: CASSLRPSDPYEQYF.

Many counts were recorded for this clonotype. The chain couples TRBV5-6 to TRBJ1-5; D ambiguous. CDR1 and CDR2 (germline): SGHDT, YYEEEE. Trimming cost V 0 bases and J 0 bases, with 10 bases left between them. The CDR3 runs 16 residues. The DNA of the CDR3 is TGTGCCAGCAGCTTGGGAGGGTCCTATAGCAATCAGCCCCAGCATTTT. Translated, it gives CASSLGGSYSNQPQHF. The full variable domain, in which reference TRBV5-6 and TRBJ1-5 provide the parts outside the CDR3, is DAGVTQSPTHLIKTRGQQVTLRCSPKSGHDTVSWYQQALGQGPQFIFQYYEEEERQRGNFPDRFSGHQFPNYSSELNVNALLLGDSALYLCASSLGGSYSNQPQHFGDGTRLSIL.

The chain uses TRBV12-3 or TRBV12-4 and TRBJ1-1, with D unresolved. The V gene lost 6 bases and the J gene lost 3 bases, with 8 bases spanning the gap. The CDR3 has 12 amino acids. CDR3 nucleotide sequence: TGTGCCAGCAGCCCGGTTTACACTGAAGCTTTCTTT. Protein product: CASSPVYTEAFF.

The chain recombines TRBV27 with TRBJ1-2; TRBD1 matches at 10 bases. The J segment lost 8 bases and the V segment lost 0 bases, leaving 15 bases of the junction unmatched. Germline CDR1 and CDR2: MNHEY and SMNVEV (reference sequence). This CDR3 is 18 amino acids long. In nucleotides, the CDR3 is TGTGCCAGCAGTTTATCGTACATGGCGACCGGGACAGGGGTCGGCTACACCTTC. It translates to CASSLSYMATGTGVGYTF.

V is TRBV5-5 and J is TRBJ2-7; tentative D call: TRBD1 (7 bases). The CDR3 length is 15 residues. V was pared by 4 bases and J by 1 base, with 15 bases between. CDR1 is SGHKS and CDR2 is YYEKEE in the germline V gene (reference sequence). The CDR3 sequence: CASSRGTERSYEQYF. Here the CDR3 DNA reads TGTGCCAGCAGCCGGGGGACAGAAAGATCCTACGAGCAGTACTTC.

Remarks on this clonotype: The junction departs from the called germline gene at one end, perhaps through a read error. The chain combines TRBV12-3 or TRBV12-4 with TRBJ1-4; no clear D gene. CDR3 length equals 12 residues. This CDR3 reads CASRRKNEKRFF. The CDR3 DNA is TGTGCCAGCAGGAGGAAGAATGAAAAACGGTTTTTT.